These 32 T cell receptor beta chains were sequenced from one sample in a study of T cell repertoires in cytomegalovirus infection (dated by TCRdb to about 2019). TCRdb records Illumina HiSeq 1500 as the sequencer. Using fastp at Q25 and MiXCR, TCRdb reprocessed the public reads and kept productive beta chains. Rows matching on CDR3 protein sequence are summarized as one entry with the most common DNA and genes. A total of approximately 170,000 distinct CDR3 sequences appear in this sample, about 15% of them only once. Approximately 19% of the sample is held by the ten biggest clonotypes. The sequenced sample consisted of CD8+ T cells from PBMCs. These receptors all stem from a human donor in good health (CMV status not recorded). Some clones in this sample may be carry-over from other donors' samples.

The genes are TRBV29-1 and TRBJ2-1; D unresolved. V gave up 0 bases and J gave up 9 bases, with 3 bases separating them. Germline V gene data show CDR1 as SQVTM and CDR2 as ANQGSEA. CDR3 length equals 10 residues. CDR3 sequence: CSVEDGEQFF. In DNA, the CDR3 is TGCAGCGTTGAAGATGGTGAGCAGTTCTTC.

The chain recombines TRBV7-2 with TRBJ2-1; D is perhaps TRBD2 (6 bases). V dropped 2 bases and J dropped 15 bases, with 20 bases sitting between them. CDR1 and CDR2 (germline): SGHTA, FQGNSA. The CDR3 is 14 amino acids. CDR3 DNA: TGTGCCAGCAGCTTAACCGAAGGGACTCCCGGCGGGTTCTTC. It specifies CASSLTEGTPGGFF.

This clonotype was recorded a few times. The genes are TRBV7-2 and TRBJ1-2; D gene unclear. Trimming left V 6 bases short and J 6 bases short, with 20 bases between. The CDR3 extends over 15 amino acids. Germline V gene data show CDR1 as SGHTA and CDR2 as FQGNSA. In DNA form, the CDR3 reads TGTGCCAGCAGTCTTGGAAGGCGGCGGGTGGATGGCTACACCTTC. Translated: CASSLGRRRVDGYTF. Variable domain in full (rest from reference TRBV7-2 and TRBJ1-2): GAGVSQSPSNKVTEKGKDVELRCDPISGHTALYWYRQSLGQGLEFLIYFQGNSAPDKSGLPSDRFSAERTGGSVSTLTIQRTQQEDSAVYLCASSLGRRRVDGYTFGSGTRLTVV.

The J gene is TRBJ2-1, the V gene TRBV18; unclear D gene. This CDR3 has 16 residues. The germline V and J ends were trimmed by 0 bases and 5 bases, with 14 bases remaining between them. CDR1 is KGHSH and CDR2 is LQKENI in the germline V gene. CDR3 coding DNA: TGTGCCAGCTCACCACCGACCTCAACTACTAACAATGAGCAGTTCTTC. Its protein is CASSPPTSTTNNEQFF.

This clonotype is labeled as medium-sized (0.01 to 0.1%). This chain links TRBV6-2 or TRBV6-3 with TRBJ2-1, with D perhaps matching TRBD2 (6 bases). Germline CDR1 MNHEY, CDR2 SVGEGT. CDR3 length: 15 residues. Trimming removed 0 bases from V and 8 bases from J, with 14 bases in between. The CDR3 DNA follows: TGTGCCAGCAGTTACTCGAGCGAAAGCGGGTATGAGCAGTTCTTC. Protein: CASSYSSESGYEQFF.

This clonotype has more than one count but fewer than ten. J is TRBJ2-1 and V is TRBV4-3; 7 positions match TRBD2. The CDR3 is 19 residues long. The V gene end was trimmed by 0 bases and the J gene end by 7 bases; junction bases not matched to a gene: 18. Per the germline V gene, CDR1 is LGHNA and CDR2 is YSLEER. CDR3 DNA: TGCGCCAGCAGCCAAGATAATCTCCCTCGCGGACTAGAGAAGAATGAGCAGTTCTTC. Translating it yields CASSQDNLPRGLEKNEQFF.

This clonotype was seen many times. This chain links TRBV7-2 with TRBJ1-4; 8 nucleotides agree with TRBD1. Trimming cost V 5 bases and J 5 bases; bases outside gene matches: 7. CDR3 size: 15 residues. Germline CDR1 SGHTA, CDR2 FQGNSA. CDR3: CASSLSGQGNEKLFF. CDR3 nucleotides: TGTGCCAGCAGCCTAAGCGGACAGGGAAATGAAAAACTGTTTTTT. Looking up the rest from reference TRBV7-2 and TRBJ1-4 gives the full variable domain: GAGVSQSPSNKVTEKGKDVELRCDPISGHTALYWYRQSLGQGLEFLIYFQGNSAPDKSGLPSDRFSAERTGGSVSTLTIQRTQQEDSAVYLCASSLSGQGNEKLFFGSGTQLSVL.

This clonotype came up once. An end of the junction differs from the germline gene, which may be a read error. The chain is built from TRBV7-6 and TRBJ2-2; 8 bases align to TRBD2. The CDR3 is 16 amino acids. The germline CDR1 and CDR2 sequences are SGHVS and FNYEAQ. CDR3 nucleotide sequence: TGTGCCAGCACCTTTAGCGGGAAGGGGAGCACCGGGGAGCTGTCTTTT. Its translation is CASTFSGKGSTGELSF.

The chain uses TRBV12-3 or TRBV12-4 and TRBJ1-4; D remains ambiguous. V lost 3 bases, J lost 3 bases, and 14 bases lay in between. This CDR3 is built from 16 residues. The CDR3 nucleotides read TGTGCCAGCAGTTTTGTCTGGGATCGGGCTAATGAAAAACTGTTTTTT. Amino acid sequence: CASSFVWDRANEKLFF.

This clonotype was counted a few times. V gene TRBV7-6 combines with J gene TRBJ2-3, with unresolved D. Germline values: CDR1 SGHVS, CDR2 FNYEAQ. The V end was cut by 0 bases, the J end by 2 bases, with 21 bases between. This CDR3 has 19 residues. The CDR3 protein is CASSLASGLGRALTDTQYF. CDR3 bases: TGTGCCAGCAGCTTAGCGTCCGGGCTAGGCCGAGCCCTCACAGATACGCAGTATTTT.

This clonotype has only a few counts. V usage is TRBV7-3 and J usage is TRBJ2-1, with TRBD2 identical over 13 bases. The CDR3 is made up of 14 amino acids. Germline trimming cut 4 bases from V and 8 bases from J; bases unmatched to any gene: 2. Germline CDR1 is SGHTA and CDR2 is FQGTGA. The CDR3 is CASSSGLAGDEQFF. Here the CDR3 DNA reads TGTGCCAGCAGCTCAGGACTAGCGGGGGATGAGCAGTTCTTC. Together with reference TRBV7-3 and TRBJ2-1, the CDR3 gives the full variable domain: GAGVSQTPSNKVTEKGKYVELRCDPISGHTALYWYRQSLGQGPEFLIYFQGTGAADDSGLPNDRFFAVRPEGSVSTLKIQRTERGDSAVYLCASSSGLAGDEQFFGPGTRLTVL.

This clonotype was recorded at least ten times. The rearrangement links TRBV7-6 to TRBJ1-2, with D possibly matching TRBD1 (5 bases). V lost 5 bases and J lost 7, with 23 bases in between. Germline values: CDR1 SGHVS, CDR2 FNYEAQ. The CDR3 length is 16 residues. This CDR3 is CASSRSRDGPLGGYTF. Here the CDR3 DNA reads TGTGCCAGCAGCCGAAGCCGGGACGGCCCGTTAGGTGGCTACACCTTC.

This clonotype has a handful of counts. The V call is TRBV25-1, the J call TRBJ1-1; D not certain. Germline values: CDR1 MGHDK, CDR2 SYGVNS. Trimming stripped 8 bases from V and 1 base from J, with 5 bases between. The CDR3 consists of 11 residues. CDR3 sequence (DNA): TGTGCCAGCTGGAGGAACACTGAAGCTTTCTTT. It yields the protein CASWRNTEAFF.

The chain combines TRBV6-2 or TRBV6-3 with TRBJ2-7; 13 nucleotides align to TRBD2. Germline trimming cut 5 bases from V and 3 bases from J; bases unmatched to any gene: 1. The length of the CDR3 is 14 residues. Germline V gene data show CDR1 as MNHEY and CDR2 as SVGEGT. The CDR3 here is CASSRLAGGYEQYF. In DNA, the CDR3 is TGTGCCAGCAGTAGACTAGCGGGAGGCTACGAGCAGTACTTC.

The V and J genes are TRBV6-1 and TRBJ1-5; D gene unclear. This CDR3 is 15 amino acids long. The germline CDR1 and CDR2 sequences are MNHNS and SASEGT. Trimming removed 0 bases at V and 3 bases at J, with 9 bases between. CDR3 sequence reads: CASSEAQSYNQPQHF. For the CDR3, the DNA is TGTGCCAGCAGTGAAGCGCAGTCGTACAATCAGCCCCAGCATTTT.

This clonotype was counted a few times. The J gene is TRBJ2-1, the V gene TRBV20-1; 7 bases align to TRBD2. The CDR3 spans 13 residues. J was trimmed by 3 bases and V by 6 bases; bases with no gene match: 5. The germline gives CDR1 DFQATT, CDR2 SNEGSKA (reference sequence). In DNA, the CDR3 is TGCAGTGCAAAGGGACTACTCTACAATGAGCAGTTCTTC. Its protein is CSAKGLLYNEQFF.

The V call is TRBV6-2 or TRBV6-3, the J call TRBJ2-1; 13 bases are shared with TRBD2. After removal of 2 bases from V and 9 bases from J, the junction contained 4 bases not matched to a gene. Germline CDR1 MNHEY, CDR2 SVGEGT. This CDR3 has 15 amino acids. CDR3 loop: CASSYGGLAGVEQFF. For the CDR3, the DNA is TGTGCCAGCAGTTACGGTGGACTAGCGGGGGTTGAGCAGTTCTTC.

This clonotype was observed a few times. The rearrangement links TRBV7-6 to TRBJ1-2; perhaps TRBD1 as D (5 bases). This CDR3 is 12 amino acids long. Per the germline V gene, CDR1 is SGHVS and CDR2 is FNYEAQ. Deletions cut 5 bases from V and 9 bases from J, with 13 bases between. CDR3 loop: CASSAGGESYTF. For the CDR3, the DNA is TGTGCCAGCAGCGCTGGGGGGGAGAGCTACACCTTC.

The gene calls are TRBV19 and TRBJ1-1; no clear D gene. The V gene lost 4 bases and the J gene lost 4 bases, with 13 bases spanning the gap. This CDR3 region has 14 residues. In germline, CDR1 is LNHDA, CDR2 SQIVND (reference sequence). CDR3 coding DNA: TGTGCCAGTAGTAGAGTCCCGGCAAGCACTGAAGCTTTCTTT. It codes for CASSRVPASTEAFF.

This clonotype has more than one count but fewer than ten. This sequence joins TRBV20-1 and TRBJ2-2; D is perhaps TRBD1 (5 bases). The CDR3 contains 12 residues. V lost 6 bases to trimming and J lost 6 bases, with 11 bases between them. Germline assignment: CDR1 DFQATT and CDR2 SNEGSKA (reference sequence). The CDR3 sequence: CSAPQGPGELFF. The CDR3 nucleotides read TGCAGTGCACCCCAGGGTCCCGGGGAGCTGTTTTTT.

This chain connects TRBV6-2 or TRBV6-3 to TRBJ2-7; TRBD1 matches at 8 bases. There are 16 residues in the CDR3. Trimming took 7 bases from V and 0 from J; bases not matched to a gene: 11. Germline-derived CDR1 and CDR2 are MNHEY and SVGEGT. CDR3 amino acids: CASTPGWDRSSYEQYF. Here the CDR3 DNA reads TGTGCCAGCACCCCTGGGTGGGACAGGAGCTCCTACGAGCAGTACTTC.

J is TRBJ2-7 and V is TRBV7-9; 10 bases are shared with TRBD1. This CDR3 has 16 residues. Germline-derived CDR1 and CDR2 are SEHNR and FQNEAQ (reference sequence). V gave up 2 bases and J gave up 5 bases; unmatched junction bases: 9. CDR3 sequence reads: CASSLPTGTGDHEQYF. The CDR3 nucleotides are TGTGCCAGCAGCTTACCCACCGGGACAGGGGACCACGAGCAGTACTTC.

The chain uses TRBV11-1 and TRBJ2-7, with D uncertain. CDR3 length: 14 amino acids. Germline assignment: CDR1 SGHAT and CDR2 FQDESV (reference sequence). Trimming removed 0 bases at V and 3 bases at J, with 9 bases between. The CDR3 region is CASSLAGFNYEQYF. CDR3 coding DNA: TGTGCCAGCAGCTTAGCAGGGTTTAACTACGAGCAGTACTTC.

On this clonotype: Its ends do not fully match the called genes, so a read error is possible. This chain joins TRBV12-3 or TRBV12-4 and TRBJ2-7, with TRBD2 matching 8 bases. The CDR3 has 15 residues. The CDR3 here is CASSPLAGLRNEQYF. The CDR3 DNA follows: TGTGCCAGCAGTCCCCTAGCGGGCCTCAGGAACGAGCAGTACTTT.

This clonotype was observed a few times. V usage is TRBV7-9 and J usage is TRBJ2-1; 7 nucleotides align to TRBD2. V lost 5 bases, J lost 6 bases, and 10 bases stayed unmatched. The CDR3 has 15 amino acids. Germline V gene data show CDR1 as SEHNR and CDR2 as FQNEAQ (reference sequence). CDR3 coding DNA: TGTGCCAGCAGCCTCCGGGAGGCCGGGCGCAATGAGCAGTTCTTC. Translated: CASSLREAGRNEQFF.

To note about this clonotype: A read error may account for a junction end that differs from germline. This chain's CDR3 is CACSLFPTVQPQHF. The CDR3 region has the DNA TGTGCCTGCAGTTTATTCCCCACCGTCCAGCCCCAGCATTTT. The gene calls are TRBV28 and TRBJ1-5; no firm D call. The CDR3 is 14 amino acids. CDR1 is MDHEN, CDR2 SYDVKM, per germline.

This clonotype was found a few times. This CDR3 is CASRPIGQAYSNQPQHF. CDR3 nucleotides: TGTGCCAGCAGGCCAATCGGACAGGCCTATAGCAATCAGCCCCAGCATTTT. The chain couples TRBV6-6 to TRBJ1-5; the match to TRBD1 covers 7 bases. After removal of 6 bases from V and 0 bases from J, the junction contained 11 bases not matched to a gene. The CDR3 has 17 residues. CDR1 and CDR2 from the germline V gene are MNHNY and SVGAGI (reference sequence).

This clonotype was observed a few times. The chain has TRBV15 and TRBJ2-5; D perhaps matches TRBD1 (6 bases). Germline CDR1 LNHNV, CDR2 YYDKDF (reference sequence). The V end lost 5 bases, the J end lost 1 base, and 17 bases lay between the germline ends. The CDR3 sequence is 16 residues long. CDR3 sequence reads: CATSLHSLDSQETQYF. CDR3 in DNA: TGTGCCACCAGCTTACACTCTCTGGACAGCCAAGAGACCCAGTACTTC.

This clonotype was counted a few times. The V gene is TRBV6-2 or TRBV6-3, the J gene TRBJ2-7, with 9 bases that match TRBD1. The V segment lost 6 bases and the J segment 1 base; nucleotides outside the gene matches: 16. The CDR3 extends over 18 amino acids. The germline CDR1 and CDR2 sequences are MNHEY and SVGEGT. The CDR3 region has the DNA TGTGCCAGCAGCTTGATTTTACCGGGACAGGGAATTTCCTACGAGCAGTACTTC. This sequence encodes CASSLILPGQGISYEQYF.

The chain's CDR3 is CASSATAGDYEQYF. As DNA, the CDR3 is TGCGCCAGCAGCGCGACGGCCGGGGACTACGAGCAGTACTTC. The chain carries TRBV5-1 and TRBJ2-7, with TRBD2 as a possible D gene (5 bases). V lost 4 bases and J lost 3, with 14 bases in between. Germline values: CDR1 SGHRS, CDR2 YFSETQ. The CDR3 consists of 14 residues.

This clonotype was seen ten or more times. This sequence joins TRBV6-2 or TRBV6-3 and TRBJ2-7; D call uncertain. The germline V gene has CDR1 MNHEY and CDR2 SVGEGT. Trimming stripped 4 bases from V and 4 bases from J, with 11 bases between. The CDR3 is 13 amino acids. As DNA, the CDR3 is TGTGCCAGCAGTTTGGGCAGAACATACGAGCAGTACTTC. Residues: CASSLGRTYEQYF.

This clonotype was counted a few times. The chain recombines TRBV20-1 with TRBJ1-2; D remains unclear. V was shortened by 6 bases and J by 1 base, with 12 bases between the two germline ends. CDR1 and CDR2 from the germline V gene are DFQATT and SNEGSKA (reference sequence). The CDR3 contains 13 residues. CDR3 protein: CSADGNDNYGYTF. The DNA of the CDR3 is TGCAGTGCGGATGGGAATGATAACTATGGCTACACCTTC.